This T cell receptor (beta chain) is drawn from a study of OX40 agonist ivuxolimab in advanced cancers. Study-wide background: It was ivuxolimab, an agonistic anti-OX40 (CD134) antibody, that patients were treated with. At 75% to 90% male, the cohort had a mean age of around 56 years, ranging from about 20 to 80. Study outcomes and limitations: Determination of antigen specificity was not performed for the expanded peripheral T cells.

Turning to this clone: Its antigen is unknown.

Assay used: immunoSEQ multiplex PCR; TCRdb lists only in-frame clones, some missing. Of 74,000 or so clones in the sample, about 88% were seen once. The V end lost 1 base, the J end lost 2 bases, and 9 bases lay between the germline ends. There are 14 residues in the CDR3. The germline gives CDR1 SGHNT, CDR2 YYREEE (reference sequence). The chain is built from TRBV5-4 and TRBJ2-5; D perhaps matches TRBD1 (5 bases). The sequence came from an adult with an advanced solid tumor such as melanoma, head and neck, liver or kidney cancer. The source material was CD4+ or CD8+ T cells sorted from blood, sampled in a trial of the OX40 agonist ivuxolimab. This CDR3 is CASSLRGAQETQYF. The CDR3 DNA reads as TGTGCCAGCAGCTTGAGGGGCGCACAAGAGACCCAGTACTTC.